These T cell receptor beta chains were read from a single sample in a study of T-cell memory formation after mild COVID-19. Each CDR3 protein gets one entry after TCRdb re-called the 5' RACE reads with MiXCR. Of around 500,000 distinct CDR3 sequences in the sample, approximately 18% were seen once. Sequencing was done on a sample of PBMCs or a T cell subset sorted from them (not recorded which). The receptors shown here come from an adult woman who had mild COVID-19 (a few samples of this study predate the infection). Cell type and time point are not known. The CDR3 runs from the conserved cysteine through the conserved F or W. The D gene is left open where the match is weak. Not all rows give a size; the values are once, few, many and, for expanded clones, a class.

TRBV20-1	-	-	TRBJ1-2	TGCAGTGCTGGGGGGACGCCGTCGGGTGGCTACACCTTC	CSAGGTPSGGYTF
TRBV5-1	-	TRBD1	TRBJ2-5	TGCGCCAGCGCCCGACAGGGGCAAGAGACCCAGTACTTC	CASARQGQETQYF
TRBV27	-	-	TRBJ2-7	TGTGCCAGCACCGGGAGCCCACCGGCGGGGGAGCAGTACTTC	CASTGSPPAGEQYF
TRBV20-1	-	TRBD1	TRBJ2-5	TGCAGTGCTCGCCGGACAGGCGAAGAGACCCAGTACTTC	CSARRTGEETQYF
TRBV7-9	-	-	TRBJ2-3	TGTGCCAGCAGCCCTCGTCGCCTTCATACGCAGTATTTT	CASSPRRLHTQYF
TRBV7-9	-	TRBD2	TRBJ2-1	TGTGCCAGCAGCCCCCCCAAACTAGCGCCTTCTGAGGTTGCGTTCTTC	CASSPPKLAPSEVAFF
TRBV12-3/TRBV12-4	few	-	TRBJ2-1	TGTGCCAGCAGTTTCGGAGCGCGAGCGGGTGAAGTGGATGAGCAGTTCTTC	CASSFGARAGEVDEQFF
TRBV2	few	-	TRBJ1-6	TGTGCCAGCAAGGGGAACAGGGATAATTCACCCCTCCACTTT	CASKGNRDNSPLHF
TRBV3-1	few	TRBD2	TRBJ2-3	TGTGCCAGCAGCCAAGGAGCGAGCGGGGGGGCCGGAGATACGCAGTATTTT	CASSQGASGGAGDTQYF
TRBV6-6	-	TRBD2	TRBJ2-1	TGTGCCAGCAGTACTTTACCCAGTTGGCGGGGGGGTCATGATGAGCAGTTCTTC	CASSTLPSWRGGHDEQFF
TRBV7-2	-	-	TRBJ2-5	TGTGCCAGCAGCTTAATGTCCAGGGAGACCCAGTACTTC	CASSLMSRETQYF
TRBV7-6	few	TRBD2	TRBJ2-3	TGTGCCAGCAGCCACCGCCCCGGACTAGCTGCAACTAGCACAGATACGCAGTATTTT	CASSHRPGLAATSTDTQYF
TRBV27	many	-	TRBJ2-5	TGTGCCAGCAGTTTATATCGGGGCTCGGAGACCCAGTACTTC	CASSLYRGSETQYF
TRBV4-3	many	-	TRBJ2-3	TGCGCCAGCAGCCCCGCCACGGGACACACAGATACGCAGTATTTT	CASSPATGHTDTQYF